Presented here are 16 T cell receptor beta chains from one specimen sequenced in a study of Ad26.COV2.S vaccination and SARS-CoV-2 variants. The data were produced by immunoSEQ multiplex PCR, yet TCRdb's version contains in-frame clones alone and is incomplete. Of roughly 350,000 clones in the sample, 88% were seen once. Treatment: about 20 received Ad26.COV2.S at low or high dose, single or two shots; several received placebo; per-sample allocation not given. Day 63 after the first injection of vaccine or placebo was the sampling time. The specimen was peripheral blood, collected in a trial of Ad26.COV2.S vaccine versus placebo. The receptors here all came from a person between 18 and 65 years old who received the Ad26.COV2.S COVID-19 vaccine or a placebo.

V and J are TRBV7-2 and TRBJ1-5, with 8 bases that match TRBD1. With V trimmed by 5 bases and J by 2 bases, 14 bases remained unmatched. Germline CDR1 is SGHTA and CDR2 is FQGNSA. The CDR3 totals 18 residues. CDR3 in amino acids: CASSRATRGQGGNQPQHF. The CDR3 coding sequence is TGTGCCAGCAGCCGTGCGACCCGCGGACAGGGAGGCAATCAGCCCCAGCATTTT.

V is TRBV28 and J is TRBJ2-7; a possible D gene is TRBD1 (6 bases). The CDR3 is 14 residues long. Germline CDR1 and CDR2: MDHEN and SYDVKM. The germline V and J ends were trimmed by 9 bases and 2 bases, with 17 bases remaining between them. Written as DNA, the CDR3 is TGTGCCAGTCTAGGACTCGGGACAACCTACGAGCAGTACTTC. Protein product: CASLGLGTTYEQYF.

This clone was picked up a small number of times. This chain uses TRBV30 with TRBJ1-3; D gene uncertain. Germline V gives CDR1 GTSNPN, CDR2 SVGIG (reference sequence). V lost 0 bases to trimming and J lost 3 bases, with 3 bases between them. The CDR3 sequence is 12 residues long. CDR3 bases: TGTGCCTGGAGTGTCCTTGGAAACACCATATATTTT. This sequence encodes CAWSVLGNTIYF.

Here the CDR3 DNA reads TGTGCCAGCAGCTTACAGGGTTCTGGAAACACCATATATTTT. Amino acids: CASSLQGSGNTIYF. The gene calls are TRBV7-3 and TRBJ1-3; weak D call: TRBD1 (5 bases). The CDR3 runs to 14 residues. The V and J ends lost 2 bases and 1 base respectively, with 6 bases between them. The germline CDR1 and CDR2 sequences are SGHTA and FQGTGA.

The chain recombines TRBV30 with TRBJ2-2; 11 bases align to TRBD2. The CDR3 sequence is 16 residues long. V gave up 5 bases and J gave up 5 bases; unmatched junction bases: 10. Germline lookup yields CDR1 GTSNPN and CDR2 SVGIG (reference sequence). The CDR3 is CAWVAPSGGPTGELFF. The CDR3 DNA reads TGTGCCTGGGTGGCCCCTAGCGGGGGGCCTACCGGGGAGCTGTTTTTT.

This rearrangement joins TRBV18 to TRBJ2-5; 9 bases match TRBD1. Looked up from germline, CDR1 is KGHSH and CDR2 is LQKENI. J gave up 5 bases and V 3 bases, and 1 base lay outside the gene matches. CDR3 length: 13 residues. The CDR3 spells CASSPTGGETQYF. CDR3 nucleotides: TGTGCCAGCTCACCTACAGGGGGCGAGACCCAGTACTTC.

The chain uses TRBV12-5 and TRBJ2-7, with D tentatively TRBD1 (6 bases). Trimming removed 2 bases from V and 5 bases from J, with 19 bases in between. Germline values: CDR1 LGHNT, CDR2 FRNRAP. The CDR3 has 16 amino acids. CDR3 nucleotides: TGTGCTAGTGGTTTGATCCTAACGGGACACGGGGACGAGCAGTACTTC. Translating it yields CASGLILTGHGDEQYF.

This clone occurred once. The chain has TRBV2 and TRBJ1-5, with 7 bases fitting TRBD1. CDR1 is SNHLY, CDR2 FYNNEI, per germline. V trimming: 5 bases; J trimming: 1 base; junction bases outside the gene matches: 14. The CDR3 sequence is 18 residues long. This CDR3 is CASSPNQGGPRSNQPQHF. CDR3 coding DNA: TGTGCCAGCAGTCCAAACCAAGGGGGCCCCCGAAGCAATCAGCCCCAGCATTTT.

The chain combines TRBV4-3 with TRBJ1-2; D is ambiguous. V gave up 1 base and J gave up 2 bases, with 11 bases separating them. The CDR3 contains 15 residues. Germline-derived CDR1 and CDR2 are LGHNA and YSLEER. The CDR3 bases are TGCGCCAGCAGCCAAGTGGCGGGAAGGAACTATGGCTACACCTTC. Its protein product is CASSQVAGRNYGYTF.

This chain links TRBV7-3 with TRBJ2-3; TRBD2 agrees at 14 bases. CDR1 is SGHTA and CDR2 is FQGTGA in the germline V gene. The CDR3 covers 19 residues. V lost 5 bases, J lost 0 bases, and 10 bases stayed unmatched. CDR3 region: CASSVTGTSGGASTDTQYF. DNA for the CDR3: TGTGCCAGCAGCGTCACCGGGACTAGCGGGGGAGCTAGCACAGATACGCAGTATTTT.

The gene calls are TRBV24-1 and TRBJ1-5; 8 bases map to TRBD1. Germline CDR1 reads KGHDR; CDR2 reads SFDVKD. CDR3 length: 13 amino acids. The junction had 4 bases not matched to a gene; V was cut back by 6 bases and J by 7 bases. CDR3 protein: CATSSGGGQPQHF. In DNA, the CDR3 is TGTGCCACCAGTTCAGGGGGCGGACAGCCCCAGCATTTT.

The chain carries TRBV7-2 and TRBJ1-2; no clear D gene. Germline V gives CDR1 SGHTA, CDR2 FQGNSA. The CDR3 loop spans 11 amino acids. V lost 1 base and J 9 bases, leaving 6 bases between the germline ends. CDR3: CASSLEGRYTF. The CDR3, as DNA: TGTGCCAGCAGCTTAGAAGGCCGCTACACCTTC.

CDR3 DNA: TGTGCCAGCCGCTGGGACAGGGAGTCGGAGACCCAGTACTTC. This codes for CASRWDRESETQYF. The chain combines TRBV6-5 with TRBJ2-5, with 9 bases aligning to TRBD1. This CDR3 comprises 14 residues. V was clipped by 8 bases and J by 5 bases; unmatched bases: 9. Per the germline V gene, CDR1 is MNHEY and CDR2 is SVGAGI.

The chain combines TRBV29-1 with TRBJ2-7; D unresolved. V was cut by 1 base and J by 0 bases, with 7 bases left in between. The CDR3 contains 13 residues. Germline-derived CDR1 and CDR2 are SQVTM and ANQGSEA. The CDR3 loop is CSVEVVSSYEQYF. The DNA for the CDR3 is TGCAGCGTTGAAGTCGTTAGCTCCTACGAGCAGTACTTC.

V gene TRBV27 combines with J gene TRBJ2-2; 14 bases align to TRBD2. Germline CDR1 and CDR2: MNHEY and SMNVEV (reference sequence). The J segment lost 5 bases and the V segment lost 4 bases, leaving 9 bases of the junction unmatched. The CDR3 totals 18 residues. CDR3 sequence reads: CASSSNTGTSGSTGELFF. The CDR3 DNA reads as TGTGCCAGCAGTTCCAACACCGGGACTAGCGGGAGTACCGGGGAGCTGTTTTTT.

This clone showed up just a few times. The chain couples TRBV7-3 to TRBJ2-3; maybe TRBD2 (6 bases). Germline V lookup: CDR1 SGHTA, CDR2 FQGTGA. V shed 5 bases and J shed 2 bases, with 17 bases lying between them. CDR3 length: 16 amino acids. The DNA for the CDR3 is TGTGCCAGCAGCGCTACCGGGACTCCTTACACAGATACGCAGTATTTT. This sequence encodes CASSATGTPYTDTQYF. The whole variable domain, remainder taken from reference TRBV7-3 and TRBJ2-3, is GAGVSQTPSNKVTEKGKYVELRCDPISGHTALYWYRQSLGQGPEFLIYFQGTGAADDSGLPNDRFFAVRPEGSVSTLKIQRTERGDSAVYLCASSATGTPYTDTQYFGPGTRLTVL.